This is a list of T cell receptor beta chains from one sample in a study of cytomegalovirus exposure and HLA in healthy donors. Profiled with immunoSEQ multiplex PCR; TCRdb holds only in-frame clones, not every one. The top ten clones hold more than 2% of a sample with 130,000 or so clones, less than 85% of them seen once. The material sequenced was PBMCs. These receptors were obtained from a woman aged 40 to 55 in good health and CMV-seropositive. Each CDR3 is given with its conserved first and last residue. D genes are given only for firm matches. Only part of the rows carry a size: once, few, many, or a class if the clone is expanded.

j_gene: TRBJ1-2
abundance: few
d_gene: .
v_gene: TRBV4-1
CDR3aa: CASSQELHGTTPRGYTF
CDR3nt: TGCGCCAGCAGCCAAGAGTTACATGGGACAACTCCGAGAGGCTACACCTTC

j_gene: TRBJ2-3
abundance: .
d_gene: TRBD2
v_gene: TRBV4-2
CDR3aa: CASSQTTSGSADTQYF
CDR3nt: TGTGCCAGCAGCCAGACGACTAGCGGGAGTGCAGATACGCAGTATTTT

j_gene: TRBJ2-2
abundance: .
d_gene: .
v_gene: TRBV5-1
CDR3aa: CASSFTGNTGELFF
CDR3nt: TGCGCCAGCAGCTTCACAGGGAACACCGGGGAGCTGTTTTTT

j_gene: TRBJ2-7
abundance: .
d_gene: .
v_gene: TRBV6-1
CDR3aa: CASTRLLSGEQYF
CDR3nt: TGTGCCAGCACCAGACTCCTCTCCGGGGAGCAGTACTTC

j_gene: TRBJ2-5
abundance: once
d_gene: .
v_gene: TRBV28
CDR3aa: CATQTRQAQETQYF
CDR3nt: TGTGCCACCCAAACTCGACAGGCCCAAGAGACCCAGTACTTC

j_gene: TRBJ2-4
abundance: .
d_gene: .
v_gene: TRBV6-1
CDR3aa: CASRQAAKNIQYF
CDR3nt: TGTGCCAGCAGGCAGGCAGCCAAAAACATTCAGTACTTC

j_gene: TRBJ2-1
abundance: .
d_gene: TRBD2
v_gene: TRBV2
CDR3aa: CASQKREGFYNEQFF
CDR3nt: TGTGCCAGCCAGAAGCGGGAGGGGTTCTACAATGAGCAGTTCTTC

j_gene: TRBJ2-7
abundance: .
d_gene: TRBD2
v_gene: TRBV7-9
CDR3aa: CASSDSSGRGYEQYF
CDR3nt: TGTGCCAGCAGCGACTCTAGCGGGAGGGGCTACGAGCAGTACTTC

j_gene: TRBJ2-7
abundance: .
d_gene: TRBD2
v_gene: TRBV29-1
CDR3aa: CSVVAGGGGYEQYF
CDR3nt: TGCAGCGTCGTAGCGGGGGGCGGAGGTTACGAGCAGTACTTC

j_gene: TRBJ1-2
abundance: .
d_gene: .
v_gene: TRBV4-1
CDR3aa: CASSQEPRWGLQANYGYTF
CDR3nt: TGCGCCAGCAGCCAAGAACCCAGGTGGGGCCTCCAAGCTAACTATGGCTACACCTTC

j_gene: TRBJ1-1
abundance: .
d_gene: TRBD1
v_gene: TRBV13
CDR3aa: CASSLVDRGREAFF
CDR3nt: TGTGCCAGCAGCTTAGTGGACAGGGGAAGGGAAGCTTTCTTT

j_gene: TRBJ1-1
abundance: .
d_gene: .
v_gene: TRBV19
CDR3aa: CASSERGGTEAFF
CDR3nt: TGTGCCAGTAGTGAGAGGGGAGGGACTGAAGCTTTCTTT

j_gene: TRBJ1-5
abundance: .
d_gene: TRBD1
v_gene: TRBV6-1
CDR3aa: CASSGRDRVGQPQHF
CDR3nt: TGTGCCAGCAGTGGTCGGGACAGGGTCGGTCAGCCCCAGCATTTT

j_gene: TRBJ2-7
abundance: .
d_gene: TRBD1
v_gene: TRBV10-3
CDR3aa: CAISESGTGLSYEQYF
CDR3nt: TGTGCCATCAGTGAGTCAGGGACAGGGCTATCCTACGAGCAGTACTTC

j_gene: TRBJ2-2
abundance: .
d_gene: .
v_gene: TRBV19
CDR3aa: CASSGASTGELFF
CDR3nt: TGTGCCAGTAGTGGGGCCTCCACCGGGGAGCTGTTTTTT

j_gene: TRBJ2-1
abundance: .
d_gene: .
v_gene: TRBV6-4
CDR3aa: CASSEGDGSSYNEQFF
CDR3nt: TGTGCCAGCAGTGAGGGGGACGGGAGCTCCTACAATGAGCAGTTCTTC

j_gene: TRBJ2-5
abundance: .
d_gene: TRBD2
v_gene: TRBV28
CDR3aa: CASRISGGAETQYF
CDR3nt: TGTGCCAGCAGGATCTCGGGGGGGGCAGAGACCCAGTACTTC

j_gene: TRBJ2-7
abundance: few
d_gene: .
v_gene: TRBV28
CDR3aa: CASSFPRTTASSYEQYF
CDR3nt: TGTGCCAGCAGTTTTCCTCGAACGACAGCCAGCTCCTACGAGCAGTACTTC

j_gene: TRBJ2-1
abundance: .
d_gene: TRBD2
v_gene: TRBV5-4
CDR3aa: CASSSMTQAGENEQFF
CDR3nt: TGTGCCAGCAGCTCGATGACCCAAGCGGGGGAAAATGAGCAGTTCTTC

j_gene: TRBJ2-5
abundance: .
d_gene: .
v_gene: TRBV2
CDR3aa: CASRTDYRETQYF
CDR3nt: TGTGCCAGCAGAACGGACTACCGGGAGACCCAGTACTTC

j_gene: TRBJ1-1
abundance: few
d_gene: .
v_gene: TRBV4-1
CDR3aa: CASSQHYTGENTEAFF
CDR3nt: TGTGCCAGCAGCCAGCATTACACAGGAGAGAACACTGAAGCTTTCTTT

j_gene: TRBJ2-1
abundance: once
d_gene: TRBD1
v_gene: TRBV18
CDR3aa: CASSPETGNLYNEQFF
CDR3nt: TGTGCCAGCTCACCCGAGACAGGGAATTTGTACAATGAGCAGTTCTTC

j_gene: TRBJ1-5
abundance: few
d_gene: .
v_gene: TRBV6-5
CDR3aa: CASSLTGNSNQPQHF
CDR3nt: TGTGCCAGCAGTTTGACAGGTAACAGCAATCAGCCCCAGCATTTT

j_gene: TRBJ2-5
abundance: .
d_gene: .
v_gene: TRBV12-5
CDR3aa: CASGSGTTRGTQYF
CDR3nt: TGTGCTAGTGGTTCAGGGACAACACGGGGCACCCAGTACTTC

j_gene: TRBJ1-2
abundance: few
d_gene: TRBD1
v_gene: TRBV28
CDR3aa: CASSSHGSNRGDGYTF
CDR3nt: TGTGCCAGCAGTTCTCATGGCTCTAACAGGGGTGATGGCTACACCTTC

j_gene: TRBJ2-4
abundance: .
d_gene: .
v_gene: TRBV18
CDR3aa: CASSTGQNSGKNIQYF
CDR3nt: TGTGCCAGCTCAACTGGACAGAATTCGGGCAAAAACATTCAGTACTTC

j_gene: TRBJ2-7
abundance: .
d_gene: TRBD1
v_gene: TRBV25-1
CDR3aa: CASSEEGTGTGNSYEQYF
CDR3nt: TGTGCCAGCAGTGAAGAAGGGACAGGAACTGGAAACTCCTACGAGCAGTACTTC

j_gene: TRBJ1-6
abundance: .
d_gene: .
v_gene: TRBV5-6
CDR3aa: CASSLGQSYNSPLHF
CDR3nt: TGTGCCAGCAGCTTGGGACAGAGCTATAATTCACCCCTCCACTTT

j_gene: TRBJ1-1
abundance: once
d_gene: .
v_gene: TRBV28
CDR3aa: CASSSPGEYTEAFF
CDR3nt: TGTGCCAGCAGTTCCCCGGGGGAGTACACTGAAGCTTTCTTT

j_gene: TRBJ2-7
abundance: .
d_gene: .
v_gene: TRBV20-1
CDR3aa: CSASGRYEQYF
CDR3nt: TGCAGTGCTAGTGGGCGCTACGAGCAGTACTTC

j_gene: TRBJ2-1
abundance: .
d_gene: TRBD2
v_gene: TRBV9
CDR3aa: CASSVAGGLLNEQFF
CDR3nt: TGTGCCAGCAGCGTAGCGGGAGGGCTCCTCAATGAGCAGTTCTTC

j_gene: TRBJ2-3
abundance: .
d_gene: .
v_gene: TRBV6-4
CDR3aa: CATGPASAFSTDTQYF
CDR3nt: TGTGCCACCGGCCCGGCTAGCGCCTTTAGCACAGATACGCAGTATTTT

j_gene: TRBJ2-4
abundance: .
d_gene: .
v_gene: TRBV28
CDR3aa: CASSSLKGTESKNIQYF
CDR3nt: TGTGCCAGCAGTTCCCTTAAGGGGACTGAATCCAAAAACATTCAGTACTTC

j_gene: TRBJ1-2
abundance: .
d_gene: .
v_gene: TRBV7-8
CDR3aa: CASSHQAVGEANYGYTF
CDR3nt: TGTGCCAGCAGCCATCAAGCTGTGGGGGAGGCGAACTATGGCTACACCTTC

j_gene: TRBJ1-1
abundance: .
d_gene: TRBD1
v_gene: TRBV7-2
CDR3aa: CASSSRTGYESTEAFF
CDR3nt: TGTGCCAGCAGCTCCCGGACAGGGTACGAAAGCACTGAAGCTTTCTTT

j_gene: TRBJ2-3
abundance: .
d_gene: TRBD1
v_gene: TRBV11-2
CDR3aa: CASSLELTGQSLGTQYF
CDR3nt: TGTGCCAGCAGCTTAGAATTGACAGGGCAGTCTTTGGGTACGCAGTATTTT

j_gene: TRBJ2-1
abundance: few
d_gene: .
v_gene: TRBV5-1
CDR3aa: CASSLTPTGSNEQFF
CDR3nt: TGCGCCAGCAGCTTGACCCCCACCGGGAGTAATGAGCAGTTCTTC

j_gene: TRBJ2-5
abundance: .
d_gene: TRBD2
v_gene: TRBV7-2
CDR3aa: CASSLPGGARETQYF
CDR3nt: TGTGCCAGCAGCTTGCCGGGGGGGGCAAGAGAGACCCAGTACTTC

j_gene: TRBJ1-3
abundance: few
d_gene: .
v_gene: TRBV7-9
CDR3aa: CASRSLSNTIYF
CDR3nt: TGTGCCAGCAGATCCCTGTCGAACACCATATATTTT

j_gene: TRBJ1-1
abundance: .
d_gene: .
v_gene: TRBV11-1
CDR3aa: CASSLVRGSTEAFF
CDR3nt: TGTGCCAGCAGCTTAGTCAGGGGTAGCACTGAAGCTTTCTTT

j_gene: TRBJ2-5
abundance: .
d_gene: TRBD1
v_gene: TRBV5-1
CDR3aa: CASSYDREETQYF
CDR3nt: TGCGCCAGCAGCTACGACAGGGAGGAGACCCAGTACTTC

j_gene: TRBJ2-7
abundance: .
d_gene: TRBD2
v_gene: TRBV5-1
CDR3aa: CASSFDSSGNYEQYF
CDR3nt: TGCGCCAGCAGCTTCGATTCTAGCGGGAACTACGAGCAGTACTTC

j_gene: TRBJ1-2
abundance: .
d_gene: TRBD1
v_gene: TRBV10-1
CDR3aa: CASSDKRGRRNYGYTF
CDR3nt: TGCGCCAGCAGTGATAAGAGGGGGCGACGTAACTATGGCTACACCTTC

j_gene: TRBJ2-2
abundance: .
d_gene: .
v_gene: TRBV6-1
CDR3aa: CASAPGLLGTGELFF
CDR3nt: TGTGCCAGCGCCCCAGGGCTGCTAGGGACCGGGGAGCTGTTTTTT

j_gene: TRBJ2-1
abundance: .
d_gene: .
v_gene: TRBV11-3
CDR3aa: CASSLGVQGTEQFF
CDR3nt: TGTGCCAGCAGCTTAGGGGTACAGGGCACTGAGCAGTTCTTC

j_gene: TRBJ2-5
abundance: .
d_gene: .
v_gene: TRBV6-5
CDR3aa: CASSYVGGPVETQYF
CDR3nt: TGTGCCAGCAGTTACGTGGGGGGGCCGGTAGAGACCCAGTACTTC

j_gene: TRBJ1-2
abundance: .
d_gene: .
v_gene: TRBV19
CDR3aa: CASSSPWATDDYGYTF
CDR3nt: TGTGCCAGTAGTTCCCCTTGGGCTACAGACGACTATGGCTACACCTTC

j_gene: TRBJ1-2
abundance: few
d_gene: .
v_gene: TRBV19
CDR3aa: CASSIRPGIRDGYTF
CDR3nt: TGTGCCAGTAGTATTAGGCCCGGGATTCGAGATGGCTACACCTTC

j_gene: TRBJ2-6
abundance: .
d_gene: TRBD1
v_gene: TRBV18
CDR3aa: CASSPQFLTGLTGANVLTF
CDR3nt: TGTGCCAGCTCACCTCAATTCTTGACAGGGTTAACTGGGGCCAACGTCCTGACTTTC

j_gene: TRBJ2-5
abundance: .
d_gene: .
v_gene: TRBV9
CDR3aa: CASSHGSGGPQETQYF
CDR3nt: TGTGCCAGCAGCCACGGTTCGGGGGGCCCTCAAGAGACCCAGTACTTC

j_gene: TRBJ2-6
abundance: .
d_gene: .
v_gene: TRBV7-2
CDR3aa: CASSHSSTSGANVLTF
CDR3nt: TGTGCCAGCAGCCATAGCAGTACCTCTGGGGCCAACGTCCTGACTTTC